This T cell receptor (beta chain) was captured by sequencing in a study of cytomegalovirus exposure and HLA in healthy donors. Primers for the PCR totalled 60 Vbeta and 13 Jbeta. Some clones are missing from TCRdb's copy, which holds only in-frame ones; the method was immunoSEQ multiplex PCR. The sample has about 58,000 clones. Sequenced: PBMCs. The sequence came from a woman aged 18-29 years in good health and CMV-seronegative.

The CDR3 spells CASNPGASVQETQYF. For the CDR3, the DNA is TGTGCCAGCAACCCTGGGGCGAGTGTACAAGAGACCCAGTACTTC. The rearrangement joins TRBV6-1 to TRBJ2-5, with a weak D call TRBD1 (5 bases). The CDR3 is made up of 15 amino acids. Trimming removed 7 bases at V and 2 bases at J, with 17 bases between. Germline V gene data show CDR1 as MNHNS and CDR2 as SASEGT.